The next 20 T cell receptor beta chains were all read from a single sample in a study of T cell repertoires in cytomegalovirus infection. TCRdb ran MiXCR on the reads and lists one entry per CDR3 protein. This table has some 590,000 distinct CDR3 sequences, around 40% appearing once. Their target antigens are unknown. Sequenced material: cultured PBMCs, taken from culture after CMV antigen stimulation. Source of these receptors: a human donor in good health (CMV status not recorded). Some clones in this sample may be carry-over from other donors' samples.

This clonotype was seen at least ten times. The chain combines TRBV7-2 with TRBJ2-3; 9 positions match TRBD2. The germline V gene encodes CDR1 SGHTA and CDR2 FQGNSA. Unmatched junction bases numbered 11, after V lost 11 bases and J lost 5 bases. This CDR3 has 14 residues. CDR3 loop: CASRGGAGGDTQYF. The CDR3 nucleotides are TGTGCCTCTCGCGGGGGGGCCGGGGGAGATACGCAGTATTTT.

The V gene is TRBV28, the J gene TRBJ2-5; 10 bases are shared with TRBD1. Germline loops: CDR1 MDHEN, CDR2 SYDVKM. The CDR3 has 16 residues. J was trimmed by 0 bases and V by 6 bases; bases with no gene match: 7. CDR3 sequence (DNA): TGTGCCAGCAGGCCTCCGGGACAGGGGTACCAAGAGACCCAGTACTTC. It is translated as CASRPPGQGYQETQYF.

The chain employs TRBV4-3 and TRBJ2-3; TRBD1 aligns across 8 bases. Looked up from germline, CDR1 is LGHNA and CDR2 is YSLEER. This CDR3 comprises 17 residues. Unmatched junction bases numbered 10, after V lost 3 bases and J lost 2 bases. CDR3 sequence reads: CASSQRDRRPYTDTQYF. CDR3 DNA sequence: TGCGCCAGCAGCCAGAGGGACAGGCGACCCTACACAGATACGCAGTATTTT.

The chain joins TRBV5-4 to TRBJ2-1; possibly TRBD2 for D (6 bases). CDR3 length equals 18 residues. Germline V gives CDR1 SGHNT, CDR2 YYREEE (reference sequence). Trimming shortened V by 6 bases and J by 9 bases, and 31 bases separated the two germline ends. DNA for the CDR3: TGTGCCAGCACCCACAGAGGGAGCGGGCGGACCAGTTTTGGTGAGCAGTTCTTC. Translated: CASTHRGSGRTSFGEQFF.

V gene TRBV5-4 combines with J gene TRBJ1-2; D gene ambiguous. Germline lookup yields CDR1 SGHNT and CDR2 YYREEE (reference sequence). Trimming shortened V by 5 bases and J by 1 base, and 6 bases separated the two germline ends. The CDR3 has 12 residues. The CDR3 protein is CASRGNNYGYTF. CDR3 nucleotide sequence: TGTGCCAGCAGGGGTAATAACTATGGCTACACCTTC.

This clonotype has only a few counts. V usage is TRBV7-2 and J usage is TRBJ1-4; D unresolved. CDR3 length: 13 amino acids. Trimming took 4 bases from V and 3 from J, leaving 6 bases between them. CDR1 and CDR2 from the germline V gene are SGHTA and FQGNSA. CDR3 loop: CASSSGANEKLFF. The CDR3 nucleotides read TGTGCCAGCAGCTCCGGGGCTAATGAAAAACTGTTTTTT.

The gene calls are TRBV12-3 or TRBV12-4 and TRBJ2-5, with 9 bases identical to TRBD2. The CDR3 has 17 residues. The ends lost 2 bases at V and 0 bases at J; junction bases unmatched: 7. The CDR3 protein is CASSLLWLAGYQETQYF. The CDR3 region has the DNA TGTGCCAGCAGTTTACTATGGCTAGCGGGGTACCAAGAGACCCAGTACTTC.

This chain links TRBV6-5 with TRBJ2-5, with 12 bases matching TRBD2. Germline V gene lookup returns CDR1 MNHEY and CDR2 SVGAGI. V lost 0 bases and J lost 5; bases outside the gene matches: 7. CDR3 length: 17 amino acids. The DNA for the CDR3 is TGTGCCAGCAGTTACTCGACGGCTAGCGGGGGGGAGGAGACCCAGTACTTC. Protein sequence: CASSYSTASGGEETQYF.

This clonotype showed up many times. V gene TRBV5-1 combines with J gene TRBJ2-7; D not certain. Trimming left V 0 bases short and J 2 bases short, with 12 bases between. The CDR3 totals 15 residues. CDR1 is SGHRS, CDR2 YFSETQ, per germline. CDR3 protein: CASSLEGLPTYEQYF. CDR3 coding DNA: TGCGCCAGCAGCTTGGAGGGATTACCCACCTACGAGCAGTACTTC.

CDR3 residues: CASSWTGAAIEKLFF. The CDR3 DNA follows: TGTGCCAGCAGTTGGACAGGTGCCGCCATTGAAAAACTGTTTTTT. The chain joins TRBV12-3 or TRBV12-4 to TRBJ1-4, with 7 bases matching TRBD1. This CDR3 has 15 amino acids. V gave up 4 bases and J gave up 7 bases; unmatched junction bases: 9.

The chain couples TRBV4-3 to TRBJ2-7; D unresolved. Per the germline V gene, CDR1 is LGHNA and CDR2 is YSLEER. The CDR3 length is 14 residues. Trimming took off 4 bases at V and 9 bases at J, with 19 bases between the two ends. The CDR3 region has the DNA TGCGCCAGCAGCCCCCTCCCCGCGCAAGCCGGGCAGTACTTC. Translated, it gives CASSPLPAQAGQYF.

The CDR3 is CASREMGDQETQYF. The DNA of the CDR3 is TGTGCCAGTAGAGAAATGGGGGACCAAGAGACCCAGTACTTC. The rearrangement joins TRBV19 to TRBJ2-5; TRBD1 or TRBD2 may be the D gene (5 bases each). Trimming left V 6 bases short and J 0 bases short, with 11 bases between. This CDR3 comprises 14 residues. Germline V gene lookup returns CDR1 LNHDA and CDR2 SQIVND (reference sequence).

V usage is TRBV7-4 and J usage is TRBJ1-3; TRBD1 matches 11 bases. Trimming removed 4 bases from V and 9 bases from J; junction bases left unmatched: 5. Germline-derived CDR1 and CDR2 are SGHVT and SQSDAQ. The CDR3 has 14 amino acids. The DNA of the CDR3 is TGTGCCAGCAGCTCCGGGACAGGGGGTTTCACCATATATTTT. This encodes CASSSGTGGFTIYF.

The chain recombines TRBV5-6 with TRBJ2-5; TRBD1 agrees at 9 bases. Germline values: CDR1 SGHDT, CDR2 YYEEEE. V was clipped by 2 bases and J by 3 bases; unmatched bases: 14. The CDR3 loop spans 18 amino acids. The CDR3 reads CASSFGTGWQSIEETQYF. Written as DNA, the CDR3 is TGTGCCAGCAGCTTTGGGACAGGGTGGCAGTCCATCGAAGAGACCCAGTACTTC.

The gene calls are TRBV6-1 and TRBJ2-1, with no clear D. Germline lookup yields CDR1 MNHNS and CDR2 SASEGT. The CDR3 has 11 residues. Between the trimmed V and J ends, which lost 6 bases and 3 bases, there was a span of 3 bases. The CDR3 spells CASRLYNEQFF. The CDR3, as DNA: TGTGCCAGCAGACTCTACAATGAGCAGTTCTTC.

CDR3 loop: CSARAGTGFQETQYF. Written as DNA, the CDR3 is TGCAGTGCTAGGGCCGGGACAGGGTTCCAAGAGACCCAGTACTTC. The chain is built from TRBV20-1 and TRBJ2-5; the match to TRBD1 covers 9 bases. The trim removed 3 bases at V and 1 base at J, leaving 6 bases unmatched. The CDR3 is 15 residues long. Germline V gives CDR1 DFQATT, CDR2 SNEGSKA (reference sequence).

This clonotype has just one count. The DNA for the CDR3 is TGTGCCAGCAGCTTGGAGGGTAATGGCTACACCTTC. It yields the protein CASSLEGNGYTF. The chain carries TRBV5-6 and TRBJ1-2; D gene unclear. This CDR3 is built from 12 residues. The V end lost 0 bases, the J end lost 6 bases, and 6 bases lay between the germline ends. CDR1 is SGHDT, CDR2 YYEEEE, per germline.

V and J are TRBV2 and TRBJ1-4; D not resolved. Germline assignment: CDR1 SNHLY and CDR2 FYNNEI. V lost 3 bases to trimming and J lost 0 bases, with 5 bases between them. This CDR3 has 14 amino acids. CDR3 coding DNA: TGTGCCAGCAGTGACCAGGCAACTAATGAAAAACTGTTTTTT. Protein sequence: CASSDQATNEKLFF.

The rearrangement links TRBV18 to TRBJ2-1, with TRBD2 matching over 13 bases. V shed 6 bases, J shed 8 bases, and the junction held 10 bases outside the gene matches. CDR3 size: 16 residues. Germline V gives CDR1 KGHSH, CDR2 LQKENI. The CDR3 DNA reads as TGTGCCAGCTCGACACTAGCGGGGGGGCCCGGAGATGAGCAGTTCTTC. Its protein is CASSTLAGGPGDEQFF.

This clonotype was picked up many times. The chain employs TRBV7-9 and TRBJ1-4, with D unclear. Germline CDR1 and CDR2: SEHNR and FQNEAQ (reference sequence). The CDR3 runs 14 residues. The V and J ends lost 4 bases and 0 bases respectively, with 6 bases between them. For the CDR3, the DNA is TGTGCCAGCAGCTCGGCTGCAACTAATGAAAAACTGTTTTTT. Translated: CASSSAATNEKLFF.